These T cell receptor beta chains were read from a single sample in a study of a mutant IDH1 vaccine in newly diagnosed glioma. The assay was immunoSEQ multiplex PCR, and TCRdb's table has in-frame clones only and misses some. The table has tens of thousands of clones, roughly 80% seen once. The antigens for these receptors are not known. Specimen: PBMCs, collected from a glioma patient whose treatment included an IDH1 peptide vaccine. The receptors come from a man under 40 with glioma. CDR3s include the opening cysteine and the closing phenylalanine or tryptophan. The order of the fields is D gene, J gene, CDR3 length, V gene, clone size, CDR3 DNA, CDR3 protein. D genes are given only for firm matches. Size values are once, few and many counts, or a class for expanded clones, and some rows have none.

d_call: .; j_call: TRBJ1-3; cdr3_length: 16; v_call: TRBV5-5; clone_size: once; cdr3_nt: TGTGCCAGCAGCTTGGATGCAGGGGTGGCCGGAAACACCATATATTTT; cdr3_aa: CASSLDAGVAGNTIYF
d_call: .; j_call: TRBJ2-3; cdr3_length: 14; v_call: TRBV4-1; clone_size: .; cdr3_nt: TGCGCCAGCAGCCGCGGGACTTATAAAGATACGCAGTATTTT; cdr3_aa: CASSRGTYKDTQYF
d_call: .; j_call: TRBJ2-1; cdr3_length: 14; v_call: TRBV29-1; clone_size: .; cdr3_nt: TGCAGCGTTGAAGATTCGGGATGGACAAATGAGCAGTTCTTC; cdr3_aa: CSVEDSGWTNEQFF
d_call: TRBD1; j_call: TRBJ1-2; cdr3_length: 14; v_call: TRBV7-2; clone_size: .; cdr3_nt: TGTGCCAGCAGCTTAATTGGACAGGGCTTTGGCTACACCTTC; cdr3_aa: CASSLIGQGFGYTF
d_call: .; j_call: TRBJ1-1; cdr3_length: 15; v_call: TRBV6-1; clone_size: once; cdr3_nt: TGTGCCAGCAGCGAGAGACCCACCGGGGGGACTGAAGCTTTCTTT; cdr3_aa: CASSERPTGGTEAFF
d_call: .; j_call: TRBJ2-1; cdr3_length: 17; v_call: TRBV5-1; clone_size: .; cdr3_nt: TGCGCCAGCAGCTTGCTAGGCGGTGATAGCTCCTACAATGAGCAGTTCTTC; cdr3_aa: CASSLLGGDSSYNEQFF
d_call: TRBD1; j_call: TRBJ2-4; cdr3_length: 16; v_call: TRBV5-1; clone_size: once; cdr3_nt: TGCGCCAGCAGCTTAGAGGGACAGGGGGCCAAAAACATTCAGTACTTC; cdr3_aa: CASSLEGQGAKNIQYF
d_call: .; j_call: TRBJ2-2; cdr3_length: 15; v_call: TRBV13; clone_size: .; cdr3_nt: TGTGCCAGCAGCTTAAGGCAGGGTTACACCGGGGAGCTGTTTTTT; cdr3_aa: CASSLRQGYTGELFF
d_call: .; j_call: TRBJ2-2; cdr3_length: 15; v_call: TRBV2; clone_size: .; cdr3_nt: TGTGCCAGCAGTCGGGACGGAACGAACACCGGGGAGCTGTTTTTT; cdr3_aa: CASSRDGTNTGELFF
d_call: .; j_call: TRBJ1-3; cdr3_length: 15; v_call: TRBV6-1; clone_size: .; cdr3_nt: TGTGCCAGCGCCCTCGAAGGAACCTCTGGAAACACCATATATTTT; cdr3_aa: CASALEGTSGNTIYF
d_call: TRBD2; j_call: TRBJ2-7; cdr3_length: 16; v_call: TRBV4-1; clone_size: .; cdr3_nt: TGCGCCAGCAGCCTCCTCCTCGGGACTAGCCGCTACGAGCAGTACTTC; cdr3_aa: CASSLLLGTSRYEQYF
d_call: .; j_call: TRBJ1-6; cdr3_length: 14; v_call: TRBV5-1; clone_size: .; cdr3_nt: TGCGCCAGCAGCTTGGTTGTCGGCAATTCACCCCTCCACTTT; cdr3_aa: CASSLVVGNSPLHF
d_call: .; j_call: TRBJ1-2; cdr3_length: 15; v_call: TRBV11-2; clone_size: .; cdr3_nt: TGTGCCAGCAGCCTAGGCGGGACCGGGAACTATGGCTACACCTTC; cdr3_aa: CASSLGGTGNYGYTF
d_call: .; j_call: TRBJ2-3; cdr3_length: 16; v_call: TRBV7-9; clone_size: .; cdr3_nt: TGTGCCAGCAGCTCCGCTAGCGTCTTAAGCCCAGATACGCAGTATTTT; cdr3_aa: CASSSASVLSPDTQYF
d_call: .; j_call: TRBJ2-7; cdr3_length: 15; v_call: TRBV18; clone_size: .; cdr3_nt: TGTGCCAGCTCACCGGGCGGGGGCCGCTCCTACGAGCAGTACTTC; cdr3_aa: CASSPGGGRSYEQYF
d_call: TRBD2; j_call: TRBJ2-7; cdr3_length: 15; v_call: TRBV25-1; clone_size: .; cdr3_nt: TGTGCCAGCAGTGACCCTAGCGGGGGGGCCTACGAGCAGTACTTC; cdr3_aa: CASSDPSGGAYEQYF
d_call: .; j_call: TRBJ2-5; cdr3_length: 17; v_call: TRBV15; clone_size: .; cdr3_nt: TGTGCCACCAGCAGAGATAGACGGGGCGTAGAACAAGAGACCCAGTACTTC; cdr3_aa: CATSRDRRGVEQETQYF
d_call: TRBD1; j_call: TRBJ1-5; cdr3_length: 18; v_call: TRBV27; clone_size: once; cdr3_nt: TGTGCCAGCAGTCCCGGGACAGGGGCGGGCGACGGCAATCAGCCCCAGCATTTT; cdr3_aa: CASSPGTGAGDGNQPQHF
d_call: .; j_call: TRBJ1-1; cdr3_length: 14; v_call: TRBV5-4; clone_size: .; cdr3_nt: TGTGCCAGCAGCTTCCCGGACAGTTACACTGAAGCTTTCTTT; cdr3_aa: CASSFPDSYTEAFF
d_call: TRBD2; j_call: TRBJ2-3; cdr3_length: 17; v_call: TRBV11-2; clone_size: .; cdr3_nt: TGTGCCAGCAGCTTAGATCCCCCGGGACTATCCACAGATACGCAGTATTTT; cdr3_aa: CASSLDPPGLSTDTQYF
d_call: TRBD1; j_call: TRBJ1-1; cdr3_length: 14; v_call: TRBV6-1; clone_size: .; cdr3_nt: TGTGCCAGTAATACCGGGACAGGGAACACTGAAGCTTTCTTT; cdr3_aa: CASNTGTGNTEAFF
d_call: .; j_call: TRBJ1-1; cdr3_length: 14; v_call: TRBV18; clone_size: few; cdr3_nt: TGTGCCAGCTCACCAAGGCACATGAACACTGAAGCTTTCTTT; cdr3_aa: CASSPRHMNTEAFF
d_call: TRBD2; j_call: TRBJ2-7; cdr3_length: 16; v_call: TRBV7-9; clone_size: .; cdr3_nt: TGTGCCAGCAGCAAACCCGCGGGGGGCCTCCTCTACGAGCAGTACTTC; cdr3_aa: CASSKPAGGLLYEQYF
d_call: .; j_call: TRBJ1-1; cdr3_length: 13; v_call: TRBV30; clone_size: .; cdr3_nt: TGTGCCTGGCAGAGGATCGAAGGCACTGAAGCTTTCTTT; cdr3_aa: CAWQRIEGTEAFF
d_call: .; j_call: TRBJ1-4; cdr3_length: 16; v_call: TRBV11-2; clone_size: once; cdr3_nt: TGTGCCAGCAGCACCATCGCAGGGGCGAAAAATGAAAAACTGTTTTTT; cdr3_aa: CASSTIAGAKNEKLFF
d_call: TRBD1; j_call: TRBJ2-7; cdr3_length: 15; v_call: TRBV5-4; clone_size: .; cdr3_nt: TGTGCCAGCAGCTTGGGACAGGGGCCATCCTACGAGCAGTACTTC; cdr3_aa: CASSLGQGPSYEQYF
d_call: TRBD1; j_call: TRBJ1-3; cdr3_length: 15; v_call: TRBV6-5; clone_size: .; cdr3_nt: TGTGCCAGCAGTACGAGGGGGCCAGCTGGAAACACCATATATTTT; cdr3_aa: CASSTRGPAGNTIYF
d_call: .; j_call: TRBJ1-1; cdr3_length: 13; v_call: TRBV25-1; clone_size: few; cdr3_nt: TGTGCCAGCAGTGAATATGTCGGGGGAAAAGCTTTCTTT; cdr3_aa: CASSEYVGGKAFF
d_call: TRBD2; j_call: TRBJ2-3; cdr3_length: 19; v_call: TRBV30; clone_size: .; cdr3_nt: TGTGCCTGGAGTGTACTTTGGGGAGGGACGGTCACTAGCACAGATACGCAGTATTTT; cdr3_aa: CAWSVLWGGTVTSTDTQYF
d_call: .; j_call: TRBJ2-3; cdr3_length: 13; v_call: TRBV30; clone_size: .; cdr3_nt: TGTGCCTGGAGTGTACGAAGGGCCGATACGCAGTATTTT; cdr3_aa: CAWSVRRADTQYF
d_call: .; j_call: TRBJ2-1; cdr3_length: 21; v_call: TRBV15; clone_size: .; cdr3_nt: TGTGCCACCAGCAGAGATTACGGTTCTTTCACTGGGGGGGCCAATACCTATGAGCAGTTCTTC; cdr3_aa: CATSRDYGSFTGGANTYEQFF
d_call: TRBD1; j_call: TRBJ1-5; cdr3_length: 14; v_call: TRBV18; clone_size: .; cdr3_nt: TGTGCCAGCTCAGGGACAGTTAAGGAACAACCCCAGCATTTT; cdr3_aa: CASSGTVKEQPQHF
d_call: .; j_call: TRBJ1-1; cdr3_length: 15; v_call: TRBV19; clone_size: .; cdr3_nt: TGTGCCAGTGCCTCTGGGGAGTACGTGAACACTGAAGCTTTCTTT; cdr3_aa: CASASGEYVNTEAFF
d_call: .; j_call: TRBJ1-1; cdr3_length: 14; v_call: TRBV19; clone_size: .; cdr3_nt: TGTGCCAGTAGTATCTTGGGGGGTTACACTGAAGCTTTCTTT; cdr3_aa: CASSILGGYTEAFF
d_call: .; j_call: TRBJ2-2; cdr3_length: 15; v_call: TRBV2; clone_size: .; cdr3_nt: TGTGCCAGCAGTGAAGTGGGAGGGAACACCGGGGAGCTGTTTTTT; cdr3_aa: CASSEVGGNTGELFF
d_call: TRBD2; j_call: TRBJ2-7; cdr3_length: 17; v_call: TRBV7-8; clone_size: .; cdr3_nt: TGTGCCAGCAGCTTAGCGCGGGCTAGCGGGGATCCCTACGAGCAGTACTTC; cdr3_aa: CASSLARASGDPYEQYF
d_call: .; j_call: TRBJ1-5; cdr3_length: 15; v_call: TRBV4-2; clone_size: few; cdr3_nt: TGTGCCAGCAGCCAAGACGGGGCCGTCAATCAGCCCCAGCATTTT; cdr3_aa: CASSQDGAVNQPQHF
d_call: TRBD1; j_call: TRBJ1-1; cdr3_length: 12; v_call: TRBV6-1; clone_size: once; cdr3_nt: TGTGCCACCGACAGGGGGAACACTGAAGCTTTCTTT; cdr3_aa: CATDRGNTEAFF
d_call: .; j_call: TRBJ1-5; cdr3_length: 16; v_call: TRBV18; clone_size: .; cdr3_nt: TGTGCCAGCTCACCAGACAGAGGAGGCGGCAATCAGCCCCAGCATTTT; cdr3_aa: CASSPDRGGGNQPQHF
d_call: .; j_call: TRBJ2-2; cdr3_length: 13; v_call: TRBV7-9; clone_size: .; cdr3_nt: TGTGCCAGCACCAGGGACAACACCGGGGAGCTGTTTTTT; cdr3_aa: CASTRDNTGELFF
d_call: TRBD1; j_call: TRBJ2-7; cdr3_length: 16; v_call: TRBV2; clone_size: .; cdr3_nt: TGTGCCAGCAAGCGAGACAGGGGGCCAAGCTCCTACGAGCAGTACTTC; cdr3_aa: CASKRDRGPSSYEQYF
d_call: TRBD1; j_call: TRBJ1-5; cdr3_length: 14; v_call: TRBV6-5; clone_size: .; cdr3_nt: TGTGCCAGCAGCCCAGGGGGTAGAGTTCAGCCCCAGCATTTT; cdr3_aa: CASSPGGRVQPQHF
d_call: .; j_call: TRBJ1-2; cdr3_length: 18; v_call: TRBV5-1; clone_size: once; cdr3_nt: TGCGCCAGCAGAAGAGGGGCTGTCGGCAAATCATCTAACTATGGCTACACCTTC; cdr3_aa: CASRRGAVGKSSNYGYTF
d_call: .; j_call: TRBJ1-2; cdr3_length: 13; v_call: TRBV5-6; clone_size: .; cdr3_nt: TGTGCCAGCAACGCCCAGGTAGACTATGGCTACACCTTC; cdr3_aa: CASNAQVDYGYTF
d_call: TRBD1; j_call: TRBJ1-1; cdr3_length: 17; v_call: TRBV9; clone_size: .; cdr3_nt: TGTGCCAGCAGCGACGGGAGGGGACAGGGGCTGAACACTGAAGCTTTCTTT; cdr3_aa: CASSDGRGQGLNTEAFF
d_call: .; j_call: TRBJ2-7; cdr3_length: 15; v_call: TRBV6-5; clone_size: .; cdr3_nt: TGTGCCAGCAGCTTCAGGGGGGCAAGCTCCTACGAGCAGTACTTC; cdr3_aa: CASSFRGASSYEQYF
d_call: TRBD1; j_call: TRBJ1-3; cdr3_length: 15; v_call: TRBV6-1; clone_size: .; cdr3_nt: TGTGCCAGCAGTTTTGGGACAGGCTCCGGAAACACCATATATTTT; cdr3_aa: CASSFGTGSGNTIYF
d_call: TRBD1; j_call: TRBJ2-7; cdr3_length: 13; v_call: TRBV27; clone_size: once; cdr3_nt: TGTGCCAGCAGCCGGGACAGCAACTACGAGCAGTACTTC; cdr3_aa: CASSRDSNYEQYF
d_call: TRBD2; j_call: TRBJ2-5; cdr3_length: 15; v_call: TRBV19; clone_size: .; cdr3_nt: TGTGCCAGTAGTTTGACTAGCGGGGGTACAGAGACCCAGTACTTC; cdr3_aa: CASSLTSGGTETQYF
d_call: TRBD1; j_call: TRBJ1-3; cdr3_length: 14; v_call: TRBV7-6; clone_size: .; cdr3_nt: TGTGCCAGCAGCTTGACAGGGGCGGGAAACACCATATATTTT; cdr3_aa: CASSLTGAGNTIYF
d_call: .; j_call: TRBJ2-1; cdr3_length: 12; v_call: TRBV10-2; clone_size: .; cdr3_nt: TGCGCCAGCAGTGAATACCGGGACCACCAGTTCTTC; cdr3_aa: CASSEYRDHQFF